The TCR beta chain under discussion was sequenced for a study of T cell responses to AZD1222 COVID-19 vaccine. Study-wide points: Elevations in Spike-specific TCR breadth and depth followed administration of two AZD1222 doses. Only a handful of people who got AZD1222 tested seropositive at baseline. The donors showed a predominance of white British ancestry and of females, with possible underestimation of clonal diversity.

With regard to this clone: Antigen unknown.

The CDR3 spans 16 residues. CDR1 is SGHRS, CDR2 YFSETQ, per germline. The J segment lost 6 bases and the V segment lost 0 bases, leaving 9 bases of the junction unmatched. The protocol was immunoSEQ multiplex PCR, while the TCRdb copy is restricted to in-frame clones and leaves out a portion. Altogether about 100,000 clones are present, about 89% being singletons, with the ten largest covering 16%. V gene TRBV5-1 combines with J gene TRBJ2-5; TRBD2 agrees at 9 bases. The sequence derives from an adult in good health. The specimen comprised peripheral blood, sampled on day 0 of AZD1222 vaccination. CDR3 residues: CASSLESGSGSKTQYF. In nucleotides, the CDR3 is TGCGCCAGCAGCTTGGAATCTGGTAGCGGGAGTAAGACCCAGTACTTC.